The 26 T cell receptor beta chains in this list originate from one sample, sequenced in a study of blood T cell repertoires in COVID-19. Sequencing used immunoSEQ multiplex PCR; TCRdb keeps in-frame clones, though not all of them. The sample shows fewer than 70,000 clones, 85% to 90% of them seen only once. The material sequenced was peripheral blood. These receptor sequences come from a man older than 75 with acute or convalescent COVID-19.

The V call is TRBV4-1, the J call TRBJ2-1; D perhaps matches TRBD2 (6 bases). There are 16 residues in the CDR3. Looked up from germline, CDR1 is MGHRA and CDR2 is YSYEKL. Trimming shortened V by 4 bases and J by 8 bases, and 21 bases separated the two germline ends. The CDR3 nucleotides read TGCGCCAGCAGCCCGTTCGGTTCGGGAGCCGGGGATGAGCAGTTCTTC. Translating it yields CASSPFGSGAGDEQFF.

This clone occurred once. V and J are TRBV27 and TRBJ1-1; D is possibly TRBD1 (5 bases). V lost 3 bases to trimming and J lost 1 base, with 15 bases between them. The CDR3 extends over 16 amino acids. CDR1 is MNHEY, CDR2 SMNVEV, per germline (reference sequence). The CDR3 DNA reads as TGTGCCAGCAGTTTGATCCTAACAGGTGGGAACACTGAAGCTTTCTTT. Amino acid sequence: CASSLILTGGNTEAFF.

The chain joins TRBV14 to TRBJ1-1; TRBD1 matches at 7 bases. This CDR3 is 15 amino acids long. V was clipped by 4 bases and J by 0 bases; unmatched bases: 5. Germline CDR1 is SGHDN and CDR2 is FVKESK. The CDR3 reads CASSPGQLMNTEAFF. The CDR3 DNA reads as TGTGCCAGCAGCCCGGGACAGCTCATGAACACTGAAGCTTTCTTT.

The gene calls are TRBV6-5 and TRBJ2-1, with a weak D call TRBD2 (5 bases). The CDR3 is 15 amino acids. The germline V gene encodes CDR1 MNHEY and CDR2 SVGAGI. The V end lost 6 bases, the J end lost 0 bases, and 12 bases lay between the germline ends. The chain's CDR3 is CASRRVGSSYNEQFF. CDR3 bases: TGTGCCAGCAGGAGGGTGGGGAGCTCCTACAATGAGCAGTTCTTC.

This sequence joins TRBV27 and TRBJ1-1; D uncertain. The CDR3 is 15 amino acids. CDR1 is MNHEY, CDR2 SMNVEV, per germline (reference sequence). The ends were cut back, 2 bases at V and 0 bases at J, with 10 bases in the middle. The CDR3 is CASSLEAAMNTEAFF. CDR3 coding DNA: TGTGCCAGCAGTTTAGAGGCAGCGATGAACACTGAAGCTTTCTTT.

The rearrangement joins TRBV5-1 to TRBJ1-4; 9 bases align to TRBD1. After removal of 4 bases from V and 0 bases from J, the junction contained 4 bases not matched to a gene. This CDR3 spans 16 amino acids. The germline gives CDR1 SGHRS, CDR2 YFSETQ. CDR3 loop: CASSPGQGTTNEKLFF. The CDR3 coding sequence is TGCGCCAGCAGCCCGGGACAGGGAACAACTAATGAAAAACTGTTTTTT.

The chain employs TRBV5-1 and TRBJ1-1, with TRBD1 matching 7 bases. The germline V gene has CDR1 SGHRS and CDR2 YFSETQ. The CDR3 totals 14 residues. After removal of 4 bases from V and 2 bases from J, the junction contained 5 bases not matched to a gene. The CDR3 DNA follows: TGCGCCAGCAGCCCGGGGGACAGCAACACTGAAGCTTTCTTT. Amino acid sequence: CASSPGDSNTEAFF.

V usage is TRBV6-5 and J usage is TRBJ2-1; the D gene is possibly TRBD2 (7 bases). Trimming left V 7 bases short and J 10 bases short, with 20 bases between. CDR3 length: 14 residues. Per germline, CDR1 MNHEY and CDR2 SVGAGI. CDR3 coding DNA: TGTGCCAGCAACACGGGGACTTGGGGGGGCGAGCAGTTCTTC. It is translated as CASNTGTWGGEQFF.

This clone was observed a few times. The chain has TRBV7-8 and TRBJ2-1; 10 nucleotides match TRBD2. Germline trimming cut 2 bases from V and 5 bases from J; bases unmatched to any gene: 3. CDR1 and CDR2 (germline): SGHVS, FQNEAQ. The CDR3 extends over 15 amino acids. The CDR3 region is CASSLILAGNNEQFF. In nucleotides, the CDR3 is TGTGCCAGCAGCTTAATACTAGCGGGAAACAATGAGCAGTTCTTC.

The chain recombines TRBV6-1 with TRBJ1-1, with D perhaps matching TRBD1 (6 bases). Germline loops: CDR1 MNHNS, CDR2 SASEGT. CDR3 length equals 13 residues. Trimming shortened V by 2 bases and J by 11 bases, and 15 bases separated the two germline ends. CDR3 in DNA: TGTGCCAGCAGTGAACCCCAGGGGCATGGCGCTTTCTTT. Its protein is CASSEPQGHGAFF.

V is TRBV5-1 and J is TRBJ2-7; D might be TRBD2 (5 bases). Germline CDR1 reads SGHRS; CDR2 reads YFSETQ. The ends were cut back, 1 base at V and 3 bases at J, with 11 bases in the middle. This CDR3 comprises 14 residues. CDR3 sequence: CASSLSDGIYEQYF. The CDR3 DNA reads TGCGCCAGCAGCTTGTCTGACGGGATCTACGAGCAGTACTTC.

This rearrangement joins TRBV10-3 to TRBJ1-2; no clear D. This CDR3 is 18 amino acids long. The germline V and J ends were trimmed by 4 bases and 6 bases, with 27 bases remaining between them. Germline assignment: CDR1 ENHRY and CDR2 SYGVKD. The CDR3 region has the DNA TGTGCCATCAGTGGTCACATTGAGATCACACGCGGGGATGATGGCTACACCTTC. Protein: CAISGHIEITRGDDGYTF.

This clone turned up a few times. J is TRBJ1-1 and V is TRBV5-1; D gene ambiguous. CDR1 and CDR2 (germline): SGHRS, YFSETQ. The CDR3 is 14 residues long. Trimming took off 1 base at V and 4 bases at J, with 11 bases between the two ends. The CDR3 here is CASSLTASGTEAFF. CDR3 coding DNA: TGCGCCAGCAGCTTGACCGCCTCGGGCACTGAAGCTTTCTTT.

V and J are TRBV28 and TRBJ1-2; D might be TRBD1 (5 bases). The CDR3 runs 15 residues. Germline CDR1 and CDR2: MDHEN and SYDVKM. V lost 3 bases to trimming and J lost 8 bases, with 19 bases between them. CDR3 sequence (DNA): TGTGCCAGCAGTTTGCCCGACAGTTCCCTTGGGGGCTACACCTTC. This translates into CASSLPDSSLGGYTF.

J is TRBJ1-2 and V is TRBV19; D is possibly TRBD1 (6 bases). The V end lost 1 base, the J end lost 0 bases, and 9 bases lay between the germline ends. CDR1 is LNHDA and CDR2 is SQIVND in the germline V gene (reference sequence). The CDR3 sequence is 15 residues long. In nucleotides, the CDR3 is TGTGCCAGTAGTATAGTTACAGGGCCTAACTATGGCTACACCTTC. This codes for CASSIVTGPNYGYTF. Variable domain in full (rest from reference TRBV19 and TRBJ1-2): DGGITQSPKYLFRKEGQNVTLSCEQNLNHDAMYWYRQDPGQGLRLIYYSQIVNDFQKGDIAEGYSVSREKKESFPLTVTSAQKNPTAFYLCASSIVTGPNYGYTFGSGTRLTVV.

The gene calls are TRBV21-1 and TRBJ2-2; the D call in the table, TRBD1, was not verified against the DNA. TRBV21-1 is noted as a pseudogene. CDR3 length: 16 amino acids. CDR3 coding DNA: TGTGCCAGCAGTCTCGGGGGACAGATTCCAACCGGGGAGCTGTTTTTT. Translated, it gives CASSLGGQIPTGELFF.

Worth noting for this clone: This sample includes further DNA sequences coding for the same CDR3. This chain joins TRBV7-8 and TRBJ2-1, with 8 bases that match TRBD1. Germline assignment: CDR1 SGHVS and CDR2 FQNEAQ. V lost 0 bases, J lost 6 bases, and 4 bases stayed unmatched. The CDR3 runs to 15 residues. CDR3 DNA: TGTGCCAGCAGCTTAGCGCGGACAGGGCGCAATGAGCAGTTCTTC. Translating gives CASSLARTGRNEQFF.

The rearrangement links TRBV27 to TRBJ2-1, with TRBD2 matching over 7 bases. V was pared by 2 bases and J by 3 bases, with 10 bases of the junction left unmatched. Germline loops: CDR1 MNHEY, CDR2 SMNVEV (reference sequence). This CDR3 contains 17 residues. In nucleotides, the CDR3 is TGTGCCAGCAGTTTAGGCCCCTCTAGCGGACACTACAATGAGCAGTTCTTC. Encoded protein: CASSLGPSSGHYNEQFF.

The chain uses TRBV24-1 and TRBJ2-1; a weak D match, TRBD1 (5 bases). The CDR3 spans 12 residues. Trimming removed 9 bases at V and 4 bases at J, with 9 bases between. Looked up from germline, CDR1 is KGHDR and CDR2 is SFDVKD. The DNA of the CDR3 is TGTGCCACCGGGCAGGGTTACAATGAGCAGTTCTTC. Translation: CATGQGYNEQFF.

This clone was observed a few times. This chain connects TRBV10-3 to TRBJ1-1, with unresolved D. Germline lookup yields CDR1 ENHRY and CDR2 SYGVKD. Trimming took 0 bases from V and 1 from J, leaving 6 bases between them. This CDR3 comprises 14 residues. The CDR3: CAISESNWNTEAFF. As DNA, the CDR3 is TGTGCCATCAGTGAGTCGAACTGGAACACTGAAGCTTTCTTT.

This chain joins TRBV30 and TRBJ2-7; TRBD1 aligns across 8 bases. The CDR3 totals 13 residues. CDR1 GTSNPN and CDR2 SVGIG come from the germline V gene (reference sequence). V was pared by 2 bases and J by 3 bases, with 3 bases of the junction left unmatched. This chain's CDR3 is CAWSPDRGYEQYF. The CDR3, as DNA: TGTGCCTGGAGTCCCGACAGGGGCTACGAGCAGTACTTC.

The rearrangement links TRBV5-1 to TRBJ2-5; 12 nucleotides align to TRBD2. CDR1 is SGHRS and CDR2 is YFSETQ in the germline V gene. V was pared by 4 bases and J by 4 bases, with 5 bases of the junction left unmatched. The CDR3 is 15 residues long. The DNA for the CDR3 is TGCGCCAGCAGCCAGACTAGCGGGAGCCCAGAGACCCAGTACTTC. Translation: CASSQTSGSPETQYF.

The rearrangement links TRBV5-1 to TRBJ1-3, with a possible D match to TRBD1 (5 bases). The CDR3 is made up of 16 amino acids. The germline V gene encodes CDR1 SGHRS and CDR2 YFSETQ. The germline V and J ends were trimmed by 1 base and 2 bases, with 13 bases remaining between them. As DNA, the CDR3 is TGCGCCAGCAGCTTGACCCGGGGGAGGGCTGGAAACACCATATATTTT. Protein product: CASSLTRGRAGNTIYF.

This chain links TRBV11-2 with TRBJ2-3; D possibly corresponds to TRBD1 (6 bases). Germline V gives CDR1 SGHAT, CDR2 FQNNGV. The CDR3 sequence is 14 residues long. V gave up 1 base and J gave up 6 bases, with 11 bases separating them. CDR3: CASSLGQVSDTQYF. CDR3 in DNA: TGTGCCAGCAGCTTAGGACAGGTTTCTGATACGCAGTATTTT.

The rearrangement joins TRBV5-1 to TRBJ2-7, with D maybe TRBD1 (7 bases). Trimming pared 3 bases from V and 3 bases from J, leaving 22 bases between. The germline V gene encodes CDR1 SGHRS and CDR2 YFSETQ. This CDR3 is 17 amino acids long. Here the CDR3 reads CASSWTMNSGGSYEQYF. The CDR3 nucleotides are TGCGCCAGCAGCTGGACCATGAATTCAGGGGGGAGCTACGAGCAGTACTTC.

The V and J genes are TRBV6-6 and TRBJ2-5; TRBD2 agrees at 9 bases. V gave up 0 bases and J gave up 3 bases; unmatched junction bases: 2. The CDR3 is 15 residues long. Germline V gene sequence: CDR1 MNHNY, CDR2 SVGAGI (reference sequence). In DNA, the CDR3 is TGTGCCAGCAGTTACTCGTCTAGCGGGGAAGAGACCCAGTACTTC. Its protein is CASSYSSSGEETQYF.